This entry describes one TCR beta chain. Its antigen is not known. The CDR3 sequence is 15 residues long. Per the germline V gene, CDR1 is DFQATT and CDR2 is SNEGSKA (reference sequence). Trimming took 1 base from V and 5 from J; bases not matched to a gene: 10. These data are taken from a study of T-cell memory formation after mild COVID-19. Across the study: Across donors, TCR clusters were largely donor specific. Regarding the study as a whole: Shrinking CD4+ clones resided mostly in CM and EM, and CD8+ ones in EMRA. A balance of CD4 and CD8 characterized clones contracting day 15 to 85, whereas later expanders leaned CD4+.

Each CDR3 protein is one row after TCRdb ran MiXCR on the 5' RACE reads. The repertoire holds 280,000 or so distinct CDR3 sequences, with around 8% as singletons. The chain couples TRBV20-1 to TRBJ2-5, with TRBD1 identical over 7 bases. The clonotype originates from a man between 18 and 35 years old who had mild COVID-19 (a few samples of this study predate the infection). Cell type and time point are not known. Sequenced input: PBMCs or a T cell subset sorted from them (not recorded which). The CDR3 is CSARALVRGPETQYF. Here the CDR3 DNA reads TGCAGTGCTAGAGCCCTTGTGAGGGGGCCCGAGACCCAGTACTTC.